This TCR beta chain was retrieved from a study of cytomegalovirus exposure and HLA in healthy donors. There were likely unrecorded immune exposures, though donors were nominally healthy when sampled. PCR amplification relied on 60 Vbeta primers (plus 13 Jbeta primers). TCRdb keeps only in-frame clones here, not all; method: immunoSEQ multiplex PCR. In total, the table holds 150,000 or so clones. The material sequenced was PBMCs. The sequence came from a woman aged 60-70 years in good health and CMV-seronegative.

The CDR3 protein is CATSRRLGAIYNEQFF. The DNA for the CDR3 is TGTGCCACCAGCCGAAGACTGGGGGCAATCTACAATGAGCAGTTCTTC. The chain uses TRBV15 and TRBJ2-1; D might be TRBD1 (6 bases). V lost 5 bases and J lost 3, with 17 bases in between. The CDR3 contains 16 residues. Germline V lookup: CDR1 LNHNV, CDR2 YYDKDF (reference sequence).